Below, 13 T cell receptor beta chains from the same sample are listed, as sequenced in a study of a mutant IDH1 vaccine in newly diagnosed glioma. This sample's time point: baseline, week 1 (first vaccination visit). The treatment here: pre-vaccination baseline after standard-of-care therapy. Assay used: immunoSEQ multiplex PCR; TCRdb lists only in-frame clones, some missing. The table shows tens of thousands of clones, with 83% occurring only once. The sample consisted of PBMCs, taken from a glioma patient treated with radiotherapy, temozolomide or both. These receptors all come from a woman in her fifties or sixties with glioma.

The rearrangement joins TRBV29-1 to TRBJ2-5; TRBD2 agrees at 9 bases. Germline CDR1 and CDR2: SQVTM and ANQGSEA. This CDR3 is 13 amino acids long. V lost 7 bases and J lost 5; bases outside the gene matches: 8. The CDR3 loop is CSGGRAPGETQYF. The CDR3 DNA reads TGCAGCGGCGGGAGGGCCCCAGGGGAGACCCAGTACTTC.

The rearrangement uses TRBV29-1 and TRBJ1-4; D call uncertain. V lost 1 base, J lost 8 bases, and 8 bases lay in between. This CDR3 is 12 amino acids long. The germline CDR1 and CDR2 sequences are SQVTM and ANQGSEA. CDR3 in amino acids: CSVEGAGEKLFF. DNA for the CDR3: TGCAGCGTTGAAGGCGCCGGGGAAAAACTGTTTTTT.

In this sample, this clone turned up once. This chain links TRBV2 with TRBJ1-1; tentatively, D is TRBD1 (5 bases). Germline V gene data show CDR1 as SNHLY and CDR2 as FYNNEI. The ends were cut back, 0 bases at V and 3 bases at J, with 11 bases in the middle. There are 15 residues in the CDR3. For the CDR3, the DNA is TGTGCCAGCAGTGAAGCGGGTGCGGGGGACACTGAAGCTTTCTTT. Amino acids: CASSEAGAGDTEAFF. Variable domain in full (rest from reference TRBV2 and TRBJ1-1): EPEVTQTPSHQVTQMGQEVILRCVPISNHLYFYWYRQILGQKVEFLVSFYNNEISEKSEIFDDQFSVERPDGSNFTLKIRSTKLEDSAMYFCASSEAGAGDTEAFFGQGTRLTVV.

The chain combines TRBV19 with TRBJ2-7; D is unclear. Trimming removed 7 bases from V and 0 bases from J, with 7 bases in between. Per the germline V gene, CDR1 is LNHDA and CDR2 is SQIVND (reference sequence). The CDR3 totals 12 residues. For the CDR3, the DNA is TGTGCCAGTATTGGCAGCTCCTACGAGCAGTACTTC. It specifies CASIGSSYEQYF.

Only a few counts were recorded for this clone. The chain recombines TRBV4-3 with TRBJ1-2; 8 positions agree with TRBD1. Trimming removed 2 bases from V and 8 bases from J; junction bases left unmatched: 7. Germline CDR1 is LGHNA and CDR2 is YSLEER. CDR3 length: 14 residues. CDR3 amino acids: CASSQSGGVGGYTF. The CDR3 nucleotides are TGCGCCAGCAGCCAATCAGGGGGCGTCGGCGGCTACACCTTC.

The chain has TRBV19 and TRBJ1-4; D is possibly TRBD1 (5 bases). Trimming took off 6 bases at V and 6 bases at J, with 17 bases between the two ends. Germline V gene sequence: CDR1 LNHDA, CDR2 SQIVND (reference sequence). This CDR3 spans 15 amino acids. The CDR3 spells CASREGTIQYEKLFF. The CDR3 region has the DNA TGTGCCAGTAGGGAGGGGACGATTCAATATGAAAAACTGTTTTTT.

This chain connects TRBV5-1 to TRBJ2-7; D is possibly TRBD1 (5 bases). The CDR3 is 15 amino acids. Germline CDR1 is SGHRS and CDR2 is YFSETQ. V lost 0 bases, J lost 0 bases, and 10 bases lay in between. The CDR3 loop is CASSLDRGISYEQYF. In nucleotides, the CDR3 is TGCGCCAGCAGCTTGGATAGGGGAATCTCCTACGAGCAGTACTTC.

V usage is TRBV5-1 and J usage is TRBJ2-7; 7 bases align to TRBD2. V lost 5 bases, J lost 0 bases, and 8 bases stayed unmatched. The V gene's germline CDR1 is SGHRS and CDR2 YFSETQ. The CDR3 is 15 residues long. The CDR3 bases are TGCGCCAGCAGTTCGAGAAGCGGGGCCTCCTACGAGCAGTACTTC. It is translated as CASSSRSGASYEQYF.

This chain uses TRBV7-8 with TRBJ1-2; D ambiguous. V lost 5 bases, J lost 2 bases, and 12 bases lay in between. CDR1 and CDR2 from the germline V gene are SGHVS and FQNEAQ. The CDR3 runs to 14 residues. This chain's CDR3 is CASSATLANYGYTF. The CDR3 DNA reads as TGTGCCAGCAGCGCGACCCTAGCCAACTATGGCTACACCTTC.

This chain connects TRBV30 to TRBJ2-7; D gene ambiguous. V was cut by 3 bases and J by 0 bases, with 12 bases left in between. In germline, CDR1 is GTSNPN, CDR2 SVGIG (reference sequence). The CDR3 sequence is 14 residues long. The CDR3 DNA reads as TGTGCCTGGAGGGGAACCCGAAACTCCTACGAGCAGTACTTC. Amino acid sequence: CAWRGTRNSYEQYF.

The chain links TRBV9 to TRBJ2-5; D is undetermined. Germline CDR1 SGDLS, CDR2 YYNGEE. This CDR3 contains 14 residues. V lost 0 bases and J lost 1, with 7 bases in between. For the CDR3, the DNA is TGTGCCAGCAGCGTAGGCTGGACCCAAGAGACCCAGTACTTC. It translates to CASSVGWTQETQYF.

The chain has TRBV4-2 and TRBJ1-1, with TRBD1 as a possible D gene (5 bases). The CDR3 is made up of 14 amino acids. Germline assignment: CDR1 LGHNA and CDR2 YNFKEQ. V was shortened by 1 base and J by 3 bases, with 9 bases between the two germline ends. CDR3 DNA sequence: TGTGCCAGCAGCCAAGGACAGAGAGACACTGAAGCTTTCTTT. Its translation is CASSQGQRDTEAFF.

This chain uses TRBV6-6 with TRBJ2-7; 8 bases are shared with TRBD2. Trimming took 2 bases from V and 4 from J; bases not matched to a gene: 1. The CDR3 loop spans 13 amino acids. Per germline, CDR1 MNHNY and CDR2 SVGAGI (reference sequence). DNA for the CDR3: TGTGCCAGCAGTTACAAGCGGGGGTACGAGCAGTACTTC. It specifies CASSYKRGYEQYF.